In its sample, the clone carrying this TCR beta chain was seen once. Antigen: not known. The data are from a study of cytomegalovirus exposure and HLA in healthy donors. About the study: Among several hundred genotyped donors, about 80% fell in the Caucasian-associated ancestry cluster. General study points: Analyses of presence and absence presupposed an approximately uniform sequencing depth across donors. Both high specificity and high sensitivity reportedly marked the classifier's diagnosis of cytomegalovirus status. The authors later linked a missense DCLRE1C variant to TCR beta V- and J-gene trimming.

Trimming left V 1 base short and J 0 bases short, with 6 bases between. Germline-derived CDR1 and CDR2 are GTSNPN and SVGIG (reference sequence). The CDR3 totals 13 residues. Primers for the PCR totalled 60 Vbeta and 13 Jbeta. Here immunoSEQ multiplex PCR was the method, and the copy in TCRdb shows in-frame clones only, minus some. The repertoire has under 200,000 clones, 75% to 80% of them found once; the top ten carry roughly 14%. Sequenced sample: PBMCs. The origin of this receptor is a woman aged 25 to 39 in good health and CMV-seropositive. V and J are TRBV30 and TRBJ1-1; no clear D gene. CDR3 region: CAWSAGMNTEAFF. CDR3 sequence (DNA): TGTGCCTGGAGTGCGGGGATGAACACTGAAGCTTTCTTT.